These 13 T cell receptor beta chains were sequenced from one sample in a study of T cells in Graves' hyperthyroidism and ophthalmopathy. RNA transcripts gave rise to amplified TCR beta CDR3 regions. When the TCR CDR3 underwent first-round RT-PCR, the HTBI primer set was used. In TCRdb, the multiplex PCR reads were re-called with MiXCR into one record per CDR3 protein. The sample lists nearly 600,000 distinct CDR3 sequences, approximately 15% occurring once. Sequenced sample: blood. Receptors originate from a woman in her 30s with Graves' hyperthyroidism that later progressed to Graves' ophthalmopathy.

This clonotype was observed many times. The chain couples TRBV24-1 to TRBJ2-1; 13 nucleotides line up with TRBD2. CDR1 and CDR2 from the germline V gene are KGHDR and SFDVKD. The J segment lost 5 bases and the V segment lost 2 bases, leaving 5 bases of the junction unmatched. This CDR3 is built from 17 residues. The CDR3: CATSDWGTSGIHNEQFF. The CDR3 nucleotides are TGTGCCACCAGTGATTGGGGGACTAGCGGGATCCACAATGAGCAGTTCTTC.

The chain combines TRBV6-1 with TRBJ1-1; D gene unclear. The CDR3 contains 14 residues. Germline CDR1 is MNHNS and CDR2 is SASEGT. V lost 3 bases and J lost 6, with 14 bases in between. The CDR3, as DNA: TGTGCCAGCAGTGAGCGGGGAGGGTCCCCTGAAGCTTTCTTT. Protein product: CASSERGGSPEAFF.

This clonotype was seen repeatedly, ten times or more. The chain employs TRBV5-1 and TRBJ2-1; D perhaps matches TRBD2 (6 bases). The CDR3 is 14 amino acids. V was trimmed by 4 bases and J by 2 bases, leaving 10 bases between them. Germline CDR1 is SGHRS and CDR2 is YFSETQ. CDR3: CASSGASAYNEQFF. The CDR3 nucleotides read TGCGCCAGCAGCGGGGCTAGCGCCTACAATGAGCAGTTCTTC.

This clonotype has at least ten counts. The chain employs TRBV7-9 and TRBJ2-5; D is perhaps TRBD2 (5 bases). The length of the CDR3 is 13 residues. Trimming removed 1 base from V and 5 bases from J, with 8 bases in between. Germline CDR1 reads SEHNR; CDR2 reads FQNEAQ (reference sequence). The CDR3 sequence: CASSLGSAETQYF. CDR3 nucleotide sequence: TGTGCCAGCAGCTTAGGTAGCGCCGAGACCCAGTACTTC.

At least ten counts were recorded for this clonotype. This chain joins TRBV11-2 and TRBJ2-5, with TRBD1 matching over 8 bases. This CDR3 has 13 residues. Germline V CDR1 and CDR2: SGHAT, FQNNGV. Trimming at V came to 5 bases and at J to 5 bases, leaving 4 bases not matched to a gene. The CDR3 sequence is CASSPQGVETQYF. The CDR3 DNA reads TGTGCCAGCAGCCCACAGGGGGTCGAGACCCAGTACTTC.

This clonotype has a count of ten or more. This rearrangement joins TRBV28 to TRBJ1-5; weak D call: TRBD1 (6 bases). Trimming pared 2 bases from V and 1 base from J, leaving 9 bases between. There are 15 residues in the CDR3. Germline V gene sequence: CDR1 MDHEN, CDR2 SYDVKM. Here the CDR3 DNA reads TGTGCCAGCAGTTTACTTCAGGGGAGCAATCAGCCCCAGCATTTT. This gives the protein CASSLLQGSNQPQHF. Full variable domain (missing parts from reference TRBV28 and TRBJ1-5): DVKVTQSSRYLVKRTGEKVFLECVQDMDHENMFWYRQDPGLGLRLIYFSYDVKMKEKGDIPEGYSVSREKKERFSLILESASTNQTSMYLCASSLLQGSNQPQHFGDGTRLSIL.

This clonotype was seen many times. This chain uses TRBV20-1 with TRBJ2-5; no firm D call. The CDR3 contains 14 residues. V was shortened by 0 bases and J by 3 bases, with 11 bases between the two germline ends. The germline gives CDR1 DFQATT, CDR2 SNEGSKA (reference sequence). The CDR3 sequence: CSARDWPPKETQYF. The CDR3 DNA reads as TGCAGTGCTAGAGATTGGCCCCCCAAAGAGACCCAGTACTTC.

This clonotype was counted at least ten times. The chain links TRBV3-1 to TRBJ2-1; TRBD2 matches at 12 bases. The germline gives CDR1 LGHDT, CDR2 YNNKEL (reference sequence). V gave up 4 bases and J gave up 0 bases; unmatched junction bases: 4. This CDR3 is 17 amino acids long. The CDR3 DNA is TGTGCCAGCAGCCCCGGGACTAGCGGGTTCTCCTACAATGAGCAGTTCTTC. Protein: CASSPGTSGFSYNEQFF.

This clonotype turned up a few times. This chain joins TRBV24-1 and TRBJ2-3; the D gene is possibly TRBD1 (5 bases). The CDR3 has 16 amino acids. Trimming shortened V by 0 bases and J by 4 bases, and 13 bases separated the two germline ends. Germline CDR1 reads KGHDR; CDR2 reads SFDVKD. The chain's CDR3 is CATSDLGRAGPDTQYF. As DNA, the CDR3 is TGTGCCACCAGTGATTTGGGCAGGGCTGGGCCAGATACGCAGTATTTT.

The chain links TRBV7-8 to TRBJ1-2; D is unclear. V was trimmed by 9 bases and J by 1 base, leaving 9 bases between them. Germline-derived CDR1 and CDR2 are SGHVS and FQNEAQ. The length of the CDR3 is 12 residues. The CDR3 is CASGKNNYGYTF. The CDR3 bases are TGTGCCAGTGGGAAAAATAACTATGGCTACACCTTC.

This clonotype was picked up many times. The chain employs TRBV6-1 and TRBJ2-5, with 7 nucleotides matching TRBD1. Trimming took 3 bases from V and 3 from J; bases not matched to a gene: 16. The CDR3 is 18 residues long. CDR1 is MNHNS, CDR2 SASEGT, per germline. CDR3 loop: CASSDHRLGQLQEETQYF. Written as DNA, the CDR3 is TGTGCCAGCAGTGATCACCGTTTGGGACAGCTCCAAGAAGAGACCCAGTACTTC.

This clonotype was seen a handful of times. V is TRBV7-9 and J is TRBJ2-3; D is uncertain. The CDR3 sequence is 15 residues long. The V end was cut by 5 bases, the J end by 2 bases, with 14 bases between. The germline V gene encodes CDR1 SEHNR and CDR2 FQNEAQ (reference sequence). The CDR3 loop is CASSQPITDTDTQYF. CDR3 sequence (DNA): TGTGCCAGCAGCCAACCAATAACAGACACAGATACGCAGTATTTT.

The rearrangement links TRBV5-1 to TRBJ1-2; D is perhaps TRBD1 (6 bases). From germline, CDR1 is SGHRS and CDR2 YFSETQ. V gave up 3 bases and J gave up 6 bases, with 15 bases separating them. CDR3 length: 14 amino acids. This chain's CDR3 is CASSSGTSVNGYTF. CDR3 in DNA: TGCGCCAGCAGCTCCGGGACATCAGTCAATGGCTACACCTTC. The full variable domain, with the rest looked up from reference TRBV5-1 and TRBJ1-2, is KAGVTQTPRYLIKTRGQQVTLSCSPISGHRSVSWYQQTPGQGLQFLFEYFSETQRNKGNFPGRFSGRQFSNSRSEMNVSTLELGDSALYLCASSSGTSVNGYTFGSGTRLTVV.